Sequencing of this T cell receptor beta chain was carried out in a study of OX40 agonist ivuxolimab in advanced cancers. General study results and limits: CD8+ T cells were the subset that, on average, had more expanded clones than CD4+.

Trimming took 6 bases from V and 7 from J; bases not matched to a gene: 8. This CDR3 has 16 amino acids. Germline CDR1 reads LNHDA; CDR2 reads SQIVND (reference sequence). A word on this clone: What it recognizes is unknown.

The repertoire was sequenced with immunoSEQ multiplex PCR; TCRdb's copy has only in-frame clones and lacks some. The sample records tens of thousands of clones, 80% to 90% being singletons. This rearrangement joins TRBV19 to TRBJ2-1, with 14 positions matching TRBD2. The sequence came from an adult with an advanced solid tumor such as melanoma, head and neck, liver or kidney cancer. Sample: CD4+ or CD8+ T cells sorted from blood, taken in a trial of the OX40 agonist ivuxolimab. In DNA, the CDR3 is TGTGCCAGTAGACCTGGCGGACTAGCGGGAGGTAATGAGCAGTTCTTC. Amino acid sequence: CASRPGGLAGGNEQFF.